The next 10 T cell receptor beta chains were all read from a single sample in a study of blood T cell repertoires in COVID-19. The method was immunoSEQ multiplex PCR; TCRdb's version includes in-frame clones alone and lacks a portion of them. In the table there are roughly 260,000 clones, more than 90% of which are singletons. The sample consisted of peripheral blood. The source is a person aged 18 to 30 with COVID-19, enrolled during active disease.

The CDR3 is CASSFWREVTDTQYF. As DNA, the CDR3 is TGTGCCAGCAGCTTCTGGCGGGAGGTCACAGATACGCAGTATTTT. The J gene is TRBJ2-3, the V gene TRBV7-9; 8 nucleotides match TRBD2. The CDR3 is 15 amino acids. Germline values: CDR1 SEHNR, CDR2 FQNEAQ (reference sequence). With 3 bases clipped from V and 2 bases from J, the junction kept 4 bases outside the gene matches.

The chain's CDR3 is CASSLTGQANTGELFF. The CDR3 DNA sequence: TGTGCCAGCAGCTTAACGGGACAGGCAAACACCGGGGAGCTGTTTTTT. This sequence joins TRBV7-3 and TRBJ2-2, with 8 bases that match TRBD1. The V and J ends lost 0 bases and 2 bases, in that order; junction bases with no gene match: 2. This CDR3 region has 16 residues. Per the germline V gene, CDR1 is SGHTA and CDR2 is FQGTGA. The full variable domain, rest sourced from reference TRBV7-3 and TRBJ2-2, is GAGVSQTPSNKVTEKGKYVELRCDPISGHTALYWYRQSLGQGPEFLIYFQGTGAADDSGLPNDRFFAVRPEGSVSTLKIQRTERGDSAVYLCASSLTGQANTGELFFGEGSRLTVL.

As DNA, the CDR3 is TGTGCCAGCAGTGTAGAGGGCACTGAAGCTTTCTTT. This translates into CASSVEGTEAFF. The chain combines TRBV25-1 with TRBJ1-1; D gene ambiguous. CDR1 MGHDK and CDR2 SYGVNS come from the germline V gene. With 4 bases removed from V and 4 bases from J, the gap between germline ends came to 7 bases. This CDR3 is built from 12 residues.

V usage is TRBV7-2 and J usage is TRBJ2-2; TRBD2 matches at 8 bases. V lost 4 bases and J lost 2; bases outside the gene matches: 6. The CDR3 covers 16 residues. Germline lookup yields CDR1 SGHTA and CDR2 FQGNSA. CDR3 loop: CASSSIAGLNTGELFF. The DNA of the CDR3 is TGTGCCAGCAGCTCAATAGCGGGGCTAAACACCGGGGAGCTGTTTTTT.

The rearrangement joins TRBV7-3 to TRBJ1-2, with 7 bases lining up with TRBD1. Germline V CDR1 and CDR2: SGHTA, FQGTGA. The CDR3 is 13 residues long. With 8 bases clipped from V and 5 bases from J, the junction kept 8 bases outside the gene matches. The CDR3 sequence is CASASEQGYGYTF. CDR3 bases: TGTGCCAGCGCTTCGGAACAGGGGTATGGCTACACCTTC.

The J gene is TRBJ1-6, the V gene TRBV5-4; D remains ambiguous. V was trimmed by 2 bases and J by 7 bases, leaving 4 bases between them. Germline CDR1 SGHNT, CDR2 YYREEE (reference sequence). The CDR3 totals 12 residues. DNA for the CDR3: TGTGCCAGCAGCTTCAGAAATTCACCCCTCCACTTT. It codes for CASSFRNSPLHF.

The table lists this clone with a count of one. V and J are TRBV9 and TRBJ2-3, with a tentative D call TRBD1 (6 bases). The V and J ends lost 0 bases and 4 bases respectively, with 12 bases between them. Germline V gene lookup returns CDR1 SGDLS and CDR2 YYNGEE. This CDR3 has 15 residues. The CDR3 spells CASSVASRGADTQYF. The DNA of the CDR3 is TGTGCCAGCAGCGTAGCTAGCAGGGGTGCAGATACGCAGTATTTT.

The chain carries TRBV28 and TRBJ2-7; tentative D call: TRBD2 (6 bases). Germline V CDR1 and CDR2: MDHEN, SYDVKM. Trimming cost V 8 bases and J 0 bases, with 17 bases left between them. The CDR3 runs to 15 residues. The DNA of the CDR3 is TGTGCCAGCGCAGAAAGCGGGCTTAGCTCCTACGAGCAGTACTTC. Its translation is CASAESGLSSYEQYF.

The CDR3 reads CASSLGAEQFF. Written as DNA, the CDR3 is TGTGCCAGCAGCTTGGGGGCTGAGCAGTTCTTC. The chain joins TRBV5-4 to TRBJ2-1; the D is unclear. Trimming removed 0 bases at V and 9 bases at J, with 4 bases between. The CDR3 has 11 residues. Germline V gene lookup returns CDR1 SGHNT and CDR2 YYREEE (reference sequence).

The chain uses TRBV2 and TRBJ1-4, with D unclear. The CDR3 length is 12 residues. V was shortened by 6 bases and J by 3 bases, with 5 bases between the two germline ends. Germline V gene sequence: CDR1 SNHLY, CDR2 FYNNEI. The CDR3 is CASRQANEKLFF. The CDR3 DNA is TGTGCCAGCAGGCAGGCTAATGAAAAACTGTTTTTT.